A single sample is the source of the 25 T cell receptor beta chains below, sequenced in a study of cytomegalovirus exposure and HLA in healthy donors. In the PCR, 60 Vbeta and 13 Jbeta primers were used. Sequencing used immunoSEQ multiplex PCR; TCRdb keeps in-frame clones, though not all of them. The sample consists of approximately 95,000 clones, 70% to 80% of them appearing once. The sample was PBMCs. The origin of the receptors is a man aged 18-30 years in good health and CMV-seropositive.

This clone was observed a few times. This chain joins TRBV6-5 and TRBJ1-1, with 7 bases lining up with TRBD1. The CDR3 has 16 amino acids. Trimming cost V 0 bases and J 0 bases; bases outside gene matches: 4. Germline V CDR1 and CDR2: MNHEY, SVGAGI. Written as DNA, the CDR3 is TGTGCCAGCAGTTACTCGAGGGGGCGTCTGAACACTGAAGCTTTCTTT. This sequence encodes CASSYSRGRLNTEAFF.

This rearrangement joins TRBV28 to TRBJ1-6; 7 bases map to TRBD1. V lost 6 bases and J lost 5; bases outside the gene matches: 4. The CDR3 sequence is 14 residues long. In germline, CDR1 is MDHEN, CDR2 SYDVKM. In DNA form, the CDR3 reads TGTGCCAGCAGACCAGACAGGGATAATTCACCCCTCCACTTT. Translating it yields CASRPDRDNSPLHF.

The chain carries TRBV28 and TRBJ2-4, with TRBD2 as a possible D gene (7 bases). The CDR3 spans 15 residues. Trimming pared 3 bases from V and 8 bases from J, leaving 17 bases between. Germline lookup yields CDR1 MDHEN and CDR2 SYDVKM. CDR3 sequence reads: CASSLGGPGGHIQYF. Here the CDR3 DNA reads TGTGCCAGCAGTTTGGGGGGACCGGGGGGCCACATTCAGTACTTC.

This chain links TRBV2 with TRBJ2-7, with 7 bases aligning to TRBD2. Trimming cost V 6 bases and J 1 base; bases outside gene matches: 3. The germline CDR1 and CDR2 sequences are SNHLY and FYNNEI. This CDR3 comprises 13 residues. The CDR3 region has the DNA TGTGCCAGCAGGGGGGGAGGGTCCTACGAGCAGTACTTC. Translation: CASRGGGSYEQYF.

The chain links TRBV4-2 to TRBJ1-2, with D perhaps TRBD1 (5 bases). The germline V gene has CDR1 LGHNA and CDR2 YNFKEQ. CDR3 length: 19 residues. Trimming took off 3 bases at V and 0 bases at J, with 23 bases between the two ends. This CDR3 reads CASSHATFQGLGPNYGYTF. CDR3 in DNA: TGTGCCAGCAGCCATGCGACCTTTCAGGGCTTGGGCCCTAACTATGGCTACACCTTC.

Concerning this clone: A junction boundary mismatches the germline segment, possibly from a read error. The chain joins TRBV7-9 to TRBJ1-2; possibly TRBD1 for D (6 bases). The CDR3 runs 13 residues. The V gene's germline CDR1 is SEHNR and CDR2 FQNEAQ (reference sequence). CDR3 in amino acids: CSSSLDRPDGYTF. CDR3 bases: TGTTCCAGCAGCTTAGACAGGCCCGACGGCTACACCTTC.

The V and J genes are TRBV2 and TRBJ1-4; 7 bases fit TRBD1. The V gene's germline CDR1 is SNHLY and CDR2 FYNNEI. Losses at the gene ends were 8 bases for V and 8 bases for J; bases not matched to a gene: 17. CDR3 size: 16 residues. Here the CDR3 reads CASAYRNPRGGEKLFF. The CDR3 nucleotides are TGTGCCAGCGCATACCGGAACCCCCGAGGGGGCGAAAAACTGTTTTTT.

The chain joins TRBV28 to TRBJ1-5, with a tentative D call TRBD1 (5 bases). The CDR3 is 13 amino acids. V lost 6 bases and J 6 bases, leaving 12 bases between the germline ends. From germline, CDR1 is MDHEN and CDR2 SYDVKM. The CDR3, as DNA: TGTGCCAGCAGATTAAAGGGGTCTCAGCCCCAGCATTTT. It codes for CASRLKGSQPQHF.

This clone has more than one count but fewer than ten. The chain uses TRBV5-1 and TRBJ2-7; 13 nucleotides line up with TRBD2. Germline CDR1 reads SGHRS; CDR2 reads YFSETQ. Trimming removed 5 bases from V and 2 bases from J; junction bases left unmatched: 4. The CDR3 sequence is 15 residues long. CDR3 residues: CASSPGLAGAYEQYF. The CDR3 DNA reads as TGCGCCAGCAGTCCCGGACTAGCGGGGGCCTACGAGCAGTACTTC.

This clone was detected only a few times. This chain uses TRBV5-6 with TRBJ1-5; a weak D match, TRBD1 (6 bases). This CDR3 has 18 amino acids. Trimming cost V 3 bases and J 1 base, with 20 bases left between them. Germline V gene sequence: CDR1 SGHDT, CDR2 YYEEEE. As DNA, the CDR3 is TGTGCCAGCAGCTCCTACAGGGAATGGTGGGGAAGCAATCAGCCCCAGCATTTT. Its protein is CASSSYREWWGSNQPQHF.

The J gene is TRBJ2-7, the V gene TRBV4-1; 8 nucleotides align to TRBD2. The CDR3 consists of 15 residues. With 1 base clipped from V and 3 bases from J, the junction kept 5 bases outside the gene matches. CDR1 and CDR2 (germline): MGHRA, YSYEKL. In DNA form, the CDR3 reads TGCGCCAGCAGCCAAGCCCTAGCGGGTAACTACGAGCAGTACTTC. It translates to CASSQALAGNYEQYF.

The chain employs TRBV2 and TRBJ1-5; possible D gene TRBD1, 6 bases. CDR1 is SNHLY and CDR2 is FYNNEI in the germline V gene. This CDR3 is 16 amino acids long. The V and J ends lost 5 bases and 0 bases respectively, with 14 bases between them. The CDR3 protein is CASSPLGGHSNQPQHF. DNA of the CDR3: TGTGCCAGCAGTCCGCTAGGGGGTCATAGCAATCAGCCCCAGCATTTT.

A single count supports this clone. This sequence joins TRBV7-2 and TRBJ2-5; 7 nucleotides match TRBD2. CDR3 size: 15 residues. CDR1 SGHTA and CDR2 FQGNSA come from the germline V gene. With V trimmed by 4 bases and J by 6 bases, 11 bases remained unmatched. The CDR3 region has the DNA TGTGCCAGCAGCTCGCCGACTAGCCCCAAACAGACCCAGTACTTC. Translated, it gives CASSSPTSPKQTQYF. Variable domain in full (rest from reference TRBV7-2 and TRBJ2-5): GAGVSQSPSNKVTEKGKDVELRCDPISGHTALYWYRQSLGQGLEFLIYFQGNSAPDKSGLPSDRFSAERTGGSVSTLTIQRTQQEDSAVYLCASSSPTSPKQTQYFGPGTRLLVL.

V usage is TRBV1 and J usage is TRBJ2-5; TRBD2, as called in the table, went unchecked against the DNA. TRBV1 is an annotated pseudogene. This CDR3 contains 12 residues. The CDR3 bases are TGCACCAGCAGCCAACCGGGGGAGACCCAGTACTTC. This translates into CTSSQPGETQYF.

The V and J genes are TRBV5-6 and TRBJ1-2; 8 positions agree with TRBD1. Germline V gene lookup returns CDR1 SGHDT and CDR2 YYEEEE. The CDR3 totals 15 residues. V trimming: 2 bases; J trimming: 0 bases; junction bases outside the gene matches: 3. The CDR3: CASSFDRGSNYGYTF. CDR3 sequence (DNA): TGTGCCAGCAGCTTCGACAGGGGATCTAACTATGGCTACACCTTC. The complete variable domain, with remaining parts taken from reference TRBV5-6 and TRBJ1-2, reads DAGVTQSPTHLIKTRGQQVTLRCSPKSGHDTVSWYQQALGQGPQFIFQYYEEEERQRGNFPDRFSGHQFPNYSSELNVNALLLGDSALYLCASSFDRGSNYGYTFGSGTRLTVV.

The chain combines TRBV10-2 with TRBJ1-1; D gene uncertain. Between the trimmed V and J ends, which lost 7 bases and 2 bases, there was a span of 14 bases. This CDR3 has 14 residues. The germline CDR1 and CDR2 sequences are WSHSY and SAAADI. In DNA form, the CDR3 reads TGCGCCAGCACCGTTATTGAGGGCAACACTGAAGCTTTCTTT. The encoded protein is CASTVIEGNTEAFF.

V and J are TRBV9 and TRBJ2-2; 7 nucleotides line up with TRBD1. The V and J ends lost 3 bases and 3 bases, in that order; junction bases with no gene match: 8. The CDR3 consists of 16 residues. Germline loops: CDR1 SGDLS, CDR2 YYNGEE. The CDR3 DNA is TGTGCCAGCAGCGCTGATGGACAGGAGTACACCGGGGAGCTGTTTTTT. This sequence encodes CASSADGQEYTGELFF.

J is TRBJ1-4 and V is TRBV6-6, with D unresolved. The CDR3 has 12 amino acids. Trimming cost V 8 bases and J 7 bases, with 11 bases left between them. The germline gives CDR1 MNHNY, CDR2 SVGAGI (reference sequence). The CDR3 sequence is CASARSFEKLFF. CDR3 in DNA: TGTGCCAGCGCTAGGTCTTTTGAAAAACTGTTTTTT.

The V call is TRBV9, the J call TRBJ1-1; possibly TRBD1 for D (6 bases). The CDR3 length is 13 residues. The V gene lost 3 bases and the J gene lost 6 bases, with 12 bases spanning the gap. Per the germline V gene, CDR1 is SGDLS and CDR2 is YYNGEE. The CDR3 nucleotides read TGTGCCAGCAGCGCTTTAGACAGGTCTGAAGCTTTCTTT. Translated: CASSALDRSEAFF.

The gene calls are TRBV4-2 and TRBJ2-7; 8 bases are a match to TRBD2. Germline CDR1 is LGHNA and CDR2 is YNFKEQ. J gave up 2 bases and V 1 base, and 4 bases lay outside the gene matches. This CDR3 spans 15 amino acids. The CDR3 sequence: CASSQAPGLAYEQYF. CDR3 coding DNA: TGTGCCAGCAGCCAAGCCCCGGGACTAGCCTACGAGCAGTACTTC.

The J gene is TRBJ2-7, the V gene TRBV11-2; TRBD1 matches 11 bases. CDR1 and CDR2 (germline): SGHAT, FQNNGV. The CDR3 is made up of 15 amino acids. Trimming took 2 bases from V and 4 from J; bases not matched to a gene: 4. CDR3 DNA: TGTGCCAGCAGCTTATGGACAGGGGGCCTATACGAGCAGTACTTC. Translated, it gives CASSLWTGGLYEQYF. Full variable domain (remainder filled in from reference TRBV11-2 and TRBJ2-7): EAGVAQSPRYKIIEKRQSVAFWCNPISGHATLYWYQQILGQGPKLLIQFQNNGVVDDSQLPKDRFSAERLKGVDSTLKIQPAKLEDSAVYLCASSLWTGGLYEQYFGPGTRLTVT.

The chain employs TRBV7-9 and TRBJ2-7, with TRBD1 identical over 7 bases. The CDR3 has 15 amino acids. The germline V gene encodes CDR1 SEHNR and CDR2 FQNEAQ (reference sequence). Unmatched junction bases numbered 7, after V lost 3 bases and J lost 2 bases. The CDR3 protein is CASSFDDRVTYEQYF. Written as DNA, the CDR3 is TGTGCCAGCAGCTTTGATGACAGGGTAACCTACGAGCAGTACTTC.

The rearrangement uses TRBV2 and TRBJ1-3; 8 bases match TRBD1. Germline trimming cut 9 bases from V and 8 bases from J; bases unmatched to any gene: 6. Germline CDR1 is SNHLY and CDR2 is FYNNEI. The CDR3 has 12 residues. CDR3 residues: CASKDRVDTIYF. DNA for the CDR3: TGTGCCAGTAAGGACAGGGTGGACACCATATATTTT. Supplemented by reference TRBV2 and TRBJ1-3, the full variable domain reads EPEVTQTPSHQVTQMGQEVILRCVPISNHLYFYWYRQILGQKVEFLVSFYNNEISEKSEIFDDQFSVERPDGSNFTLKIRSTKLEDSAMYFCASKDRVDTIYFGEGSWLTVV.

The rearrangement links TRBV6-1 to TRBJ2-1, with no clear D. This CDR3 comprises 13 residues. From germline, CDR1 is MNHNS and CDR2 SASEGT. Trimming cost V 2 bases and J 6 bases, with 8 bases left between them. CDR3 DNA sequence: TGTGCCAGCAGTGAACAGGAATTCAATGAGCAGTTCTTC. It specifies CASSEQEFNEQFF.

This clone was seen a single time. The gene calls are TRBV6-1 and TRBJ1-2; D gene uncertain. The CDR3 spans 12 residues. Trimming left V 2 bases short and J 8 bases short, with 9 bases between. Germline V gives CDR1 MNHNS, CDR2 SASEGT. CDR3 region: CASSEYGVGYTF. DNA for the CDR3: TGTGCCAGCAGTGAATACGGTGTAGGCTACACCTTC.